These 12 T cell receptor beta chains originate from one sample sequenced in a study of T-cell memory formation after mild COVID-19 listed by TCRdb under 2021. Libraries were constructed by 5' RACE. TCRdb names Illumina NovaSeq 6000 as the instrument used. Through fastp at Q25 and MiXCR, TCRdb rebuilt clones from the public reads, retaining in-frame beta chains. Rows matching on CDR3 protein sequence are summarized as one entry with the most common DNA and genes. In this sample the table shows over 300,000 distinct CDR3 sequences, approximately 22% of which occur a single time. The top ten clones comprise under 25% of the sample. Sample: PBMCs or a T cell subset sorted from them (not recorded which). The receptors originated from a young man who had mild COVID-19 (a few samples of this study predate the infection). The sample titles of this study are shuffled in the database, so cell type and time point are left out; the donor was told from shared clones.

V and J are TRBV5-1 and TRBJ1-2; possibly TRBD1 for D (6 bases). Deletions cut 0 bases from V and 8 bases from J, with 17 bases between. Germline CDR1 is SGHRS and CDR2 is YFSETQ. The CDR3 is 15 residues long. The CDR3 DNA sequence: TGCGCCAGCAGCTTGGACGGCGGACAGTTTCGAGGCTACACCTTC. Translated: CASSLDGGQFRGYTF.

In its sample, this clonotype was seen a few times. The chain has TRBV5-1 and TRBJ2-7, with D perhaps matching TRBD1 or TRBD2 (6 bases each). V shed 0 bases and J shed 5 bases, with 18 bases lying between them. This CDR3 comprises 16 residues. The germline V gene has CDR1 SGHRS and CDR2 YFSETQ. The CDR3, as DNA: TGCGCCAGCAGCTTGGCCTTATCGGGGGCCCGGGACGAGCAGTACTTC. This sequence encodes CASSLALSGARDEQYF.

Ten or more counts support this clonotype. This chain connects TRBV7-2 to TRBJ1-1; 7 nucleotides match TRBD1. Germline-derived CDR1 and CDR2 are SGHTA and FQGNSA. The CDR3 consists of 15 residues. The junction had 8 bases not matched to a gene; V was cut back by 4 bases and J by 3 bases. CDR3 region: CASSSQGGADTEAFF. CDR3 DNA: TGTGCCAGCAGCTCGCAGGGGGGCGCGGACACTGAAGCTTTCTTT.

In its sample, this clonotype was seen a few times. This chain links TRBV5-1 with TRBJ2-7; D is ambiguous. The ends were cut back, 7 bases at V and 0 bases at J, with 14 bases in the middle. The CDR3 runs to 14 residues. Germline CDR1 and CDR2: SGHRS and YFSETQ. The CDR3 reads CASRPGPSSYEQYV. The CDR3 nucleotides are TGCGCCAGCCGCCCCGGGCCGAGCTCCTACGAGCAGTACGTC.

The chain couples TRBV7-9 to TRBJ2-1; tentative D call: TRBD2 (5 bases). CDR1 and CDR2 from the germline V gene are SEHNR and FQNEAQ (reference sequence). The CDR3 contains 12 residues. V was clipped by 0 bases and J by 8 bases, with 5 bases between them. CDR3 sequence: CASSLAEDEQFF. In nucleotides, the CDR3 is TGTGCCAGCAGCTTAGCGGAGGATGAGCAGTTCTTC.

This clonotype was recorded at least ten times. The rearrangement uses TRBV27 and TRBJ1-4, with D perhaps TRBD1 (5 bases). This CDR3 is built from 14 residues. Germline V gives CDR1 MNHEY, CDR2 SMNVEV (reference sequence). V lost 10 bases and J lost 0, with 12 bases in between. CDR3 region: CATSGGATNEKLFF. For the CDR3, the DNA is TGTGCCACCTCCGGGGGGGCAACTAATGAAAAACTGTTTTTT. The whole variable domain, remainder taken from reference TRBV27 and TRBJ1-4, is EAQVTQNPRYLITVTGKKLTVTCSQNMNHEYMSWYRQDPGLGLRQIYYSMNVEVTDKGDVPEGYKVSRKEKRNFPLILESPSPNQTSLYFCATSGGATNEKLFFGSGTQLSVL.

This clonotype has just one count. The rearrangement joins TRBV28 to TRBJ2-3; weak D call: TRBD1 (8 bases). CDR3 length equals 14 residues. Germline V CDR1 and CDR2: MDHEN, SYDVKM. The V end was cut by 6 bases, the J end by 11 bases, with 21 bases between. The DNA of the CDR3 is TGTGCCAGCAGCCGACAGGGGAGGGGGATGTTGCAGTATTTT. It translates to CASSRQGRGMLQYF.

A few counts support this clonotype. V is TRBV10-3 and J is TRBJ1-1; TRBD1 might be the D (5 bases). Looked up from germline, CDR1 is ENHRY and CDR2 is SYGVKD. The CDR3 length is 17 residues. V was clipped by 6 bases and J by 7 bases, with 27 bases between them. CDR3: CAISSWGRAMGQGEAFF. The CDR3, as DNA: TGTGCCATCAGCTCTTGGGGGAGGGCTATGGGGCAAGGTGAAGCTTTCTTT.

This rearrangement joins TRBV6-5 to TRBJ2-5; TRBD1 might be the D (5 bases). The V gene lost 6 bases and the J gene lost 5 bases, with 13 bases spanning the gap. Germline lookup yields CDR1 MNHEY and CDR2 SVGAGI. The CDR3 extends over 13 amino acids. The CDR3 nucleotides read TGTGCCAGCAGACCCGCAGGGTTGGAGACCCAGTACTTC. This translates into CASRPAGLETQYF.

The rearrangement joins TRBV7-8 to TRBJ2-5; D is possibly TRBD2 (6 bases). The CDR3 extends over 15 amino acids. Germline CDR1 is SGHVS and CDR2 is FQNEAQ. With 3 bases removed from V and 5 bases from J, the gap between germline ends came to 16 bases. CDR3 sequence (DNA): TGTGCCAGCAGCTTGAGGGCGGGGCGCGCTGAGACCCAGTACTTC. Its translation is CASSLRAGRAETQYF. Full variable domain (remainder filled in from reference TRBV7-8 and TRBJ2-5): GAGVSQSPRYKVAKRGQDVALRCDPISGHVSLFWYQQALGQGPEFLTYFQNEAQLDKSGLPSDRFFAERPEGSVSTLKIQRTQQEDSAVYLCASSLRAGRAETQYFGPGTRLLVL.

This clonotype was observed a handful of times. The chain uses TRBV5-1 and TRBJ2-1; D remains ambiguous. Trimming shortened V by 0 bases and J by 0 bases, and 13 bases separated the two germline ends. Per germline, CDR1 SGHRS and CDR2 YFSETQ. The CDR3 contains 17 residues. This CDR3 is CASSLVLGLSSYNEQFF. CDR3 bases: TGCGCCAGCAGCTTGGTTCTCGGGCTAAGCTCCTACAATGAGCAGTTCTTC.

The V gene is TRBV20-1, the J gene TRBJ2-1, with TRBD2 identical over 10 bases. The CDR3 length is 15 residues. Per germline, CDR1 DFQATT and CDR2 SNEGSKA (reference sequence). V shed 3 bases, J shed 4 bases, and the junction held 6 bases outside the gene matches. The CDR3 sequence: CSASGLAGDYNEQFF. CDR3 in DNA: TGCAGTGCTAGTGGCCTAGCGGGGGATTACAATGAGCAGTTCTTC.